The T cell receptor beta chain under discussion was sequenced for a study of T cells in Graves' hyperthyroidism and ophthalmopathy. Study-wide findings and caveats: From stable hyperthyroidism, ophthalmopathy was separated by a 13 V-J model.

This clonotype was observed a few times. Its antigen is unknown. The J segment lost 10 bases and the V segment lost 1 base, leaving 5 bases of the junction unmatched. CDR1 and CDR2 from the germline V gene are LNHDA and SQIVND (reference sequence). This CDR3 spans 14 amino acids. Using RNA transcripts as the source, TCR beta CDR3 regions were amplified. The HTBI set primed first-round TCR CDR3 RT-PCR. MiXCR, run by TCRdb on the multiplex PCR reads, gives a single entry per CDR3 protein. Of a few hundred thousand distinct CDR3 sequences detected, around 14% appear once; the ten largest clones hold 7.3%. Each patient was aged 18 to 65 and had newly diagnosed hyperthyroidism of under 2 months' duration. Clinicians diagnosed patients from clinical symptoms, serum thyroxine and TRAb, thyroid ultrasound and orbital computed tomography.

The V and J genes are TRBV19 and TRBJ2-1, with 9 bases lining up with TRBD1. The specimen sequenced was blood. The sequence was obtained from a woman aged 30 to 39 with Graves' hyperthyroidism. The CDR3 coding sequence is TGTGCCAGTAGTATAGGGACAGGGGATCGCGAGCAGTTCTTC. As protein: CASSIGTGDREQFF.